Each of the 22 T cell receptor beta chains below was sequenced from the same sample in a study of beta chain features in type 1 diabetes. Reverse transcription of all isolated RNA meant that expressed TCRB transcripts were sequenced. Clones were sequenced by immunoSEQ multiplex PCR, and TCRdb holds only the in-frame ones, with some missing. In the table there are fewer than 400,000 clones, 6.5% to 10% of which are singletons. The sequencing input was central memory CD4+ T cells from blood. All receptors derive from a woman aged 18-29 years in good health.

The table lists this clone with many counts. Other DNA sequences from this sample encode an identical CDR3 as well. This sequence joins TRBV2 and TRBJ2-5; D unclear. The CDR3 length is 10 residues. CDR1 is SNHLY, CDR2 FYNNEI, per germline. V lost 5 bases and J lost 5, with 3 bases in between. CDR3: CASSRETQYF. DNA of the CDR3: TGTGCCAGCAGTCGGGAGACCCAGTACTTC.

The chain joins TRBV18 to TRBJ2-6; D is unclear. V lost 3 bases, J lost 0 bases, and 12 bases lay in between. CDR3 size: 17 residues. Germline lookup yields CDR1 KGHSH and CDR2 LQKENI. The CDR3 loop is CASSPYVASSGANVLTF. CDR3 DNA: TGTGCCAGCTCACCTTACGTTGCGTCCTCTGGGGCCAACGTCCTGACTTTC. The whole variable domain, remainder taken from reference TRBV18 and TRBJ2-6, is NAGVMQNPRHLVRRRGQEARLRCSPMKGHSHVYWYRQLPEEGLKFMVYLQKENIIDESGMPKERFSAEFPKEGPSILRIQQVVRGDSAAYFCASSPYVASSGANVLTFGAGSRLTVL.

This clone has a handful of counts. The rearrangement links TRBV18 to TRBJ1-4; 9 positions match TRBD1. This CDR3 comprises 15 residues. Per germline, CDR1 KGHSH and CDR2 LQKENI. V was pared by 3 bases and J by 8 bases, with 7 bases of the junction left unmatched. The CDR3 loop is CASSPDRGSYEKLFF. Here the CDR3 DNA reads TGTGCCAGCTCACCCGACAGGGGGTCTTACGAAAAACTGTTTTTT.

This clone has ten or more counts. The chain carries TRBV4-3 and TRBJ2-1; D may be TRBD1 (6 bases). Germline assignment: CDR1 LGHNA and CDR2 YSLEER. The CDR3 spans 14 residues. V shed 0 bases and J shed 4 bases, with 7 bases lying between them. CDR3 sequence: CASSQEGGYNEQFF. DNA for the CDR3: TGCGCCAGCAGCCAAGAAGGGGGATACAATGAGCAGTTCTTC.

The J gene is TRBJ1-1, the V gene TRBV5-1; 7 bases are a match to TRBD1. The CDR3 has 15 amino acids. V shed 4 bases, J shed 0 bases, and the junction held 6 bases outside the gene matches. CDR1 is SGHRS and CDR2 is YFSETQ in the germline V gene. The CDR3: CASSGGTAMNTEAFF. Here the CDR3 DNA reads TGCGCCAGCAGCGGAGGGACAGCAATGAACACTGAAGCTTTCTTT. Combining the CDR3 with reference TRBV5-1 and TRBJ1-1 gives the whole variable domain KAGVTQTPRYLIKTRGQQVTLSCSPISGHRSVSWYQQTPGQGLQFLFEYFSETQRNKGNFPGRFSGRQFSNSRSEMNVSTLELGDSALYLCASSGGTAMNTEAFFGQGTRLTVV.

This clone was found a few times. This chain joins TRBV4-2 and TRBJ2-7; D may be TRBD2 (8 bases). The CDR3 spans 17 residues. Trimming stripped 1 base from V and 1 base from J, with 17 bases between. CDR1 LGHNA and CDR2 YNFKEQ come from the germline V gene. This CDR3 is CASSQGGTAGVSYEQYF. The CDR3 DNA reads TGTGCCAGCAGCCAAGGGGGGACAGCGGGAGTGTCCTACGAGCAGTACTTC.

In the case of this clone: In the same sample, other DNA sequences code for this CDR3. The chain combines TRBV10-3 with TRBJ1-1; no reliable D call. Trimming pared 4 bases from V and 2 bases from J, leaving 5 bases between. CDR3 length equals 12 residues. Germline loops: CDR1 ENHRY, CDR2 SYGVKD. CDR3 DNA sequence: TGTGCCATCAGTGCGTCTAACACTGAAGCTTTCTTT. Translating gives CAISASNTEAFF.

A few counts support this clone. The rearrangement joins TRBV28 to TRBJ1-2; D might be TRBD1 (6 bases). The V end lost 2 bases, the J end lost 5 bases, and 9 bases lay between the germline ends. This CDR3 comprises 13 residues. CDR1 and CDR2 (germline): MDHEN, SYDVKM. As DNA, the CDR3 is TGTGCCAGCAGTTTAGGACAGTTTTATGGCTACACCTTC. It yields the protein CASSLGQFYGYTF.

There are a few counts of this clone. J is TRBJ1-5 and V is TRBV6-5; maybe TRBD1 (5 bases). Between the trimmed V and J ends, which lost 0 bases and 4 bases, there was a span of 13 bases. Germline V gene lookup returns CDR1 MNHEY and CDR2 SVGAGI. The CDR3 contains 16 residues. The CDR3 coding sequence is TGTGCCAGCAGTTACTCCGGCCGGGCAGGGAATCAGCCCCAGCATTTT. Translation gives CASSYSGRAGNQPQHF.

The chain links TRBV29-1 to TRBJ2-1; perhaps D is TRBD1 or TRBD2 (6 bases each). From germline, CDR1 is SQVTM and CDR2 ANQGSEA. This CDR3 is built from 15 residues. Trimming cost V 6 bases and J 4 bases, with 19 bases left between them. CDR3 sequence: CSVPRGSSEYNEQFF. In DNA form, the CDR3 reads TGCAGCGTCCCAAGGGGGTCTAGCGAGTACAATGAGCAGTTCTTC.

This clone was found a few times. This chain uses TRBV14 with TRBJ2-1; D not certain. The CDR3 loop spans 13 amino acids. V lost 5 bases and J lost 3, with 8 bases in between. CDR1 and CDR2 (germline): SGHDN, FVKESK. CDR3 in amino acids: CASSLRHYNEQFF. As DNA, the CDR3 is TGTGCCAGCAGCTTGCGACACTACAATGAGCAGTTCTTC.

This clone showed up just a few times. The CDR3, as DNA: TGTGCCAGCAGCCCCATGCGGGACTCTAGCACAGATACGCAGTATTTT. It translates to CASSPMRDSSTDTQYF. V and J are TRBV7-8 and TRBJ2-3, with TRBD2 as a possible D gene (6 bases). CDR3 length equals 16 residues. Germline V gives CDR1 SGHVS, CDR2 FQNEAQ. Trimming left V 5 bases short and J 0 bases short, with 15 bases between.

This clone was picked up a small number of times. Only one base separates this from a far larger clonotype, so it likely reflects a read error. The rearrangement links TRBV5-5 to TRBJ2-1, with D uncertain. The CDR3 runs 11 residues. Trimming removed 4 bases at V and 5 bases at J, with 4 bases between. Germline V gene sequence: CDR1 SGHKS, CDR2 YYEKEE (reference sequence). This chain's CDR3 is CASSRNNEQFF. The CDR3 DNA sequence: TGTGCCAGCAGCCGAAACAATGAGCAGTTCTTC.

This chain joins TRBV4-2 and TRBJ2-1, with a weak D call TRBD1 (7 bases). Germline CDR1 reads LGHNA; CDR2 reads YNFKEQ. The CDR3 has 18 amino acids. The V end was cut by 4 bases, the J end by 4 bases, with 23 bases between. CDR3 coding DNA: TGTGCCAGCAGCCCTTCAGGGGGGAGGAACGCTTTGTACAATGAGCAGTTCTTC. It encodes CASSPSGGRNALYNEQFF.

The sample holds a few counts of this clone. The chain links TRBV28 to TRBJ2-5; D perhaps matches TRBD1 (5 bases). The V gene's germline CDR1 is MDHEN and CDR2 SYDVKM. The ends were cut back, 8 bases at V and 4 bases at J, with 14 bases in the middle. The CDR3 sequence is 13 residues long. This chain's CDR3 is CASGVRVGETQYF. CDR3 DNA: TGTGCCAGCGGCGTCAGGGTTGGAGAGACCCAGTACTTC.

In the case of this clone: Other DNA sequences in this sample translate to the same CDR3. This chain joins TRBV18 and TRBJ1-5; TRBD1 matches at 7 bases. The CDR3 runs 13 residues. With V trimmed by 3 bases and J by 4 bases, 0 bases remained unmatched. Germline V gives CDR1 KGHSH, CDR2 LQKENI. The CDR3 coding sequence is TGTGCCAGCTCACCGGACAGGAATCAGCCCCAGCATTTT. Its translation is CASSPDRNQPQHF.

The CDR3 DNA reads as TGCGCCAGCAGCGGAAGGGACGACCAGCCCCAGCATTTT. This codes for CASSGRDDQPQHF. This chain connects TRBV5-1 to TRBJ1-5; maybe TRBD1 (5 bases). The germline V gene encodes CDR1 SGHRS and CDR2 YFSETQ. The V gene lost 4 bases and the J gene lost 7 bases, with 12 bases spanning the gap. The CDR3 has 13 amino acids.

This clone occurred many times. This chain uses TRBV29-1 with TRBJ1-1, with 7 positions matching TRBD1. V dropped 7 bases and J dropped 7; count of bases not matched to a gene: 3. Per the germline V gene, CDR1 is SQVTM and CDR2 is ANQGSEA. CDR3 size: 10 residues. The CDR3 bases are TGCAGCGCCAGGACAGGTGAAGCTTTCTTT. It yields the protein CSARTGEAFF.

This clone was seen a few times. The gene calls are TRBV18 and TRBJ1-2, with D possibly being TRBD1 (6 bases). The germline gives CDR1 KGHSH, CDR2 LQKENI. This CDR3 is built from 13 residues. V was trimmed by 5 bases and J by 6 bases, leaving 13 bases between them. The CDR3 DNA follows: TGTGCCAGCTCAAGCGCAGGGGCGGATGGCTACACCTTC. It codes for CASSSAGADGYTF.

This clone occurred a few times. The chain has TRBV28 and TRBJ2-7, with D possibly TRBD2 on 6 matching bases. Germline CDR1 and CDR2: MDHEN and SYDVKM. The V end was cut by 6 bases, the J end by 3 bases, with 18 bases between. This CDR3 has 15 amino acids. CDR3 DNA: TGTGCCAGCAGCGCCGCGGGGTCAACTGACTACGAGCAGTACTTC. Encoded protein: CASSAAGSTDYEQYF.

The chain couples TRBV6-1 to TRBJ2-3; the match to TRBD2 covers 11 bases. This CDR3 comprises 14 residues. Germline lookup yields CDR1 MNHNS and CDR2 SASEGT. V gave up 3 bases and J gave up 6 bases; unmatched junction bases: 2. CDR3 coding DNA: TGTGCCAGCAGTGAGGCTAGCGGGAGGGATACGCAGTATTTT. It is translated as CASSEASGRDTQYF.

This CDR3 is CASSKRLGGYDEQFF. In DNA, the CDR3 is TGTGCCAGCAGCAAACGACTAGGGGGTTATGATGAGCAGTTCTTC. The rearrangement uses TRBV5-6 and TRBJ2-1; D possibly uses TRBD1 or TRBD2 (6 bases each). The CDR3 loop spans 15 amino acids. V lost 4 bases, J lost 8 bases, and 19 bases lay in between. Germline V gene sequence: CDR1 SGHDT, CDR2 YYEEEE.